A single sample gave rise to the 23 T cell receptor beta chains below, sequenced in a study of blood T cell repertoires in COVID-19. Assay used: immunoSEQ multiplex PCR; TCRdb lists only in-frame clones, some missing. The table includes approximately 200,000 clones, around nine tenths detected once. What was sequenced was PBMCs or T cells enriched from blood (not recorded which). These receptors all come from a man aged 25 to 40 who had recovered from COVID-19.

This clone appeared once. This rearrangement joins TRBV7-9 to TRBJ1-2; weak D call: TRBD1 (5 bases). The CDR3 runs 13 residues. V was pared by 8 bases and J by 3 bases, with 13 bases between. Germline-derived CDR1 and CDR2 are SEHNR and FQNEAQ (reference sequence). The CDR3 is CASPVEGDYGYTF. CDR3 in DNA: TGTGCCAGCCCCGTCGAAGGGGACTATGGCTACACCTTC. The variable domain in full, with the rest retrieved from reference TRBV7-9 and TRBJ1-2, is DTGVSQNPRHKITKRGQNVTFRCDPISEHNRLYWYRQTLGQGPEFLTYFQNEAQLEKSRLLSDRFSAERPKGSFSTLEIQRTEQGDSAMYLCASPVEGDYGYTFGSGTRLTVV.

This chain joins TRBV27 and TRBJ2-3; D is possibly TRBD1 (6 bases). Per germline, CDR1 MNHEY and CDR2 SMNVEV (reference sequence). This CDR3 spans 15 amino acids. V was trimmed by 2 bases and J by 6 bases, leaving 15 bases between them. Here the CDR3 reads CASSLGQGIKDTQYF. CDR3 nucleotide sequence: TGTGCCAGCAGTTTAGGCCAGGGGATAAAGGATACGCAGTATTTT.

J is TRBJ2-1 and V is TRBV28, with D possibly TRBD2 on 6 matching bases. Looked up from germline, CDR1 is MDHEN and CDR2 is SYDVKM. V gave up 6 bases and J gave up 0 bases, with 18 bases separating them. The CDR3 extends over 17 amino acids. The CDR3 nucleotides read TGTGCCAGCAGCCACAAATCTAGCGCTGGCTCCTACAATGAGCAGTTCTTC. Amino acids: CASSHKSSAGSYNEQFF.

V usage is TRBV4-1 and J usage is TRBJ2-1, with 8 positions matching TRBD2. Germline V gene lookup returns CDR1 MGHRA and CDR2 YSYEKL. V gave up 3 bases and J gave up 5 bases; unmatched junction bases: 9. There are 16 residues in the CDR3. The CDR3: CASSQPTSGKNNEQFF. The CDR3 DNA follows: TGCGCCAGCAGCCAGCCAACTAGCGGAAAAAACAATGAGCAGTTCTTC.

The chain employs TRBV6-5 and TRBJ1-2; the match to TRBD1 covers 7 bases. V lost 6 bases to trimming and J lost 3 bases; unmatched junction nucleotides: 10. CDR3 length: 15 amino acids. Germline assignment: CDR1 MNHEY and CDR2 SVGAGI. The CDR3 DNA reads as TGTGCCAGCAGCCGATATACAGGGGTGGACTATGGCTACACCTTC. As protein: CASSRYTGVDYGYTF.

For this clone: This likely stems from a read error, as it lies one base from a far larger clone. V usage is TRBV11-3 and J usage is TRBJ2-7; 9 nucleotides agree with TRBD1. This CDR3 contains 13 residues. The germline gives CDR1 SGHNT, CDR2 YENEEA. J gave up 3 bases and V 5 bases, and 2 bases lay outside the gene matches. The CDR3 region has the DNA TGTGCCAGCAGCCAGGGACAGGGCTACGAGCAGTACTTC. The encoded protein is CASSQGQGYEQYF. Full variable domain (rest looked up from reference TRBV11-3 and TRBJ2-7): EAGVVQSPRYKIIEKKQPVAFWCNPISGHNTLYWYLQNLGQGPELLIRYENEEAVDDSQLPKDRFSAERLKGVDSTLKIQPAELGDSAVYLCASSQGQGYEQYFGPGTRLTVT.

The chain employs TRBV28 and TRBJ2-7; TRBD2 is a possible D gene (6 bases). The length of the CDR3 is 12 residues. Germline V CDR1 and CDR2: MDHEN, SYDVKM. Deletions cut 7 bases from V and 9 bases from J, with 16 bases between. CDR3: CASTGTRLTQYF. The CDR3 DNA reads TGTGCCAGCACCGGGACTCGCCTGACGCAGTACTTC.

The chain couples TRBV28 to TRBJ1-1; 7 nucleotides line up with TRBD1. Trimming took 7 bases from V and 10 from J; bases not matched to a gene: 6. CDR1 and CDR2 from the germline V gene are MDHEN and SYDVKM. CDR3 length equals 11 residues. CDR3 in amino acids: CASIEGAGAFF. CDR3 DNA: TGTGCCAGCATAGAGGGGGCAGGAGCTTTCTTT.

The chain is built from TRBV7-2 and TRBJ2-2, with D unresolved. Trimming took 7 bases from V and 4 from J, leaving 7 bases between them. The germline gives CDR1 SGHTA, CDR2 FQGNSA. This CDR3 has 12 amino acids. CDR3 DNA: TGTGCCAGCACCAGGCGCACCGGGGAGCTGTTTTTT. Residues: CASTRRTGELFF.

The chain is built from TRBV28 and TRBJ2-1; TRBD2 matches 14 bases. The V segment lost 9 bases and the J segment 8 bases; nucleotides outside the gene matches: 3. Germline assignment: CDR1 MDHEN and CDR2 SYDVKM. The CDR3 runs to 13 residues. This CDR3 is CASGTSGSHEQFF. The CDR3 nucleotides are TGTGCCAGTGGGACTAGCGGGAGCCATGAGCAGTTCTTC.

This chain uses TRBV19 with TRBJ1-4; D may be TRBD1 (5 bases). Germline V gene sequence: CDR1 LNHDA, CDR2 SQIVND (reference sequence). CDR3 size: 13 residues. V lost 10 bases and J 4 bases, leaving 13 bases between the germline ends. CDR3 residues: CATQGRNNEKLFF. The DNA for the CDR3 is TGTGCCACCCAGGGCAGAAATAATGAAAAACTGTTTTTT.

The V and J genes are TRBV5-1 and TRBJ2-7; 9 bases are shared with TRBD1. Germline values: CDR1 SGHRS, CDR2 YFSETQ. The CDR3 sequence is 14 residues long. V trimming: 2 bases; J trimming: 6 bases; junction bases outside the gene matches: 6. CDR3 bases: TGCGCCAGCAGCTTTACAGGGGGCTTAGGCGAGCAGTACTTC. Translating it yields CASSFTGGLGEQYF.

This chain connects TRBV28 to TRBJ2-7; 7 bases are a match to TRBD2. This CDR3 region has 15 residues. V was clipped by 5 bases and J by 0 bases; unmatched bases: 7. Germline loops: CDR1 MDHEN, CDR2 SYDVKM. In DNA form, the CDR3 reads TGTGCCAGCAGTGGGGAGCGGGGTTACTCCTACGAGCAGTACTTC. It codes for CASSGERGYSYEQYF.

The chain employs TRBV10-2 and TRBJ1-6, with 7 bases identical to TRBD1. The J segment lost 10 bases and the V segment lost 0 bases, leaving 6 bases of the junction unmatched. The CDR3 is 15 amino acids. Germline CDR1 and CDR2: WSHSY and SAAADI. The CDR3 sequence is CASSESQGVVSPLHF. The CDR3 DNA follows: TGCGCCAGCAGTGAGTCGCAGGGGGTAGTGTCACCCCTCCACTTT.

The gene calls are TRBV12-3 or TRBV12-4 and TRBJ1-1; weak D call: TRBD1 (5 bases). V dropped 5 bases and J dropped 0 bases, with 7 bases sitting between them. This CDR3 is built from 13 residues. CDR3 sequence (DNA): TGTGCCAGCAGTCGGGGGATGAACACTGAAGCTTTCTTT. This gives the protein CASSRGMNTEAFF.

The chain links TRBV19 to TRBJ1-2; 8 nucleotides align to TRBD1. Germline V CDR1 and CDR2: LNHDA, SQIVND (reference sequence). There are 14 residues in the CDR3. The trim removed 5 bases at V and 2 bases at J, leaving 4 bases unmatched. CDR3 bases: TGTGCCAGTAGTCCACAGGGGGAGAACTATGGCTACACCTTC. Protein sequence: CASSPQGENYGYTF.

V and J are TRBV28 and TRBJ2-5; 9 bases line up with TRBD2. Germline lookup yields CDR1 MDHEN and CDR2 SYDVKM. The CDR3 loop spans 14 amino acids. Trimming cost V 6 bases and J 5 bases; bases outside gene matches: 7. The CDR3 loop reads CASRVSGSGETQYF. The CDR3 nucleotides are TGTGCCAGCAGAGTTAGCGGGAGCGGGGAGACCCAGTACTTC.

This chain links TRBV10-2 with TRBJ1-2; TRBD1 agrees at 7 bases. With V trimmed by 7 bases and J by 4 bases, 12 bases remained unmatched. CDR3 length: 15 residues. CDR1 and CDR2 from the germline V gene are WSHSY and SAAADI. CDR3 protein: CASKPDREIFYGYTF. DNA for the CDR3: TGCGCCAGCAAACCCGACAGGGAAATCTTCTATGGCTACACCTTC.

This sequence joins TRBV10-3 and TRBJ2-2; TRBD2 aligns across 7 bases. V dropped 4 bases and J dropped 0; count of bases not matched to a gene: 8. Looked up from germline, CDR1 is ENHRY and CDR2 is SYGVKD. The CDR3 consists of 17 residues. CDR3 coding DNA: TGTGCCATCAGTGGCCCGGGTAGCGGGCCGAACACCGGGGAGCTGTTTTTT. Amino acids: CAISGPGSGPNTGELFF.

In DNA form, the CDR3 reads TGTGCCAGCAGCTTAGGACACTCTATGGCCTATGGCTACACCTTC. Translation gives CASSLGHSMAYGYTF. The rearrangement links TRBV7-9 to TRBJ1-2; D unresolved. Germline values: CDR1 SEHNR, CDR2 FQNEAQ (reference sequence). V was pared by 1 base and J by 4 bases, with 13 bases between. CDR3 length equals 15 residues.

The chain combines TRBV9 with TRBJ2-3, with TRBD2 matching 9 bases. Per the germline V gene, CDR1 is SGDLS and CDR2 is YYNGEE. This CDR3 contains 19 residues. J lost 4 bases, V lost 4 bases, and 19 bases had no gene match. CDR3 DNA sequence: TGTGCCAGCAGCTCTTCTCGGGCGGGAGGGCCCAGTAACGCAGATACGCAGTATTTT. As protein: CASSSSRAGGPSNADTQYF.

The chain has TRBV5-4 and TRBJ1-4, with TRBD1 identical over 9 bases. CDR1 SGHNT and CDR2 YYREEE come from the germline V gene (reference sequence). V shed 6 bases, J shed 10 bases, and the junction held 10 bases outside the gene matches. This CDR3 has 14 amino acids. The CDR3 DNA sequence: TGTGCCAGCAACGACGGGACAGGGCTTGGAAAACTGTTTTTT. The encoded protein is CASNDGTGLGKLFF.

J is TRBJ1-1 and V is TRBV18; no clear D. The CDR3 is made up of 14 amino acids. The V end lost 3 bases, the J end lost 1 base, and 9 bases lay between the germline ends. Germline V lookup: CDR1 KGHSH, CDR2 LQKENI. CDR3 sequence reads: CASSPEGGNTEAFF. CDR3 DNA: TGTGCCAGCTCACCCGAGGGCGGGAACACTGAAGCTTTCTTT.